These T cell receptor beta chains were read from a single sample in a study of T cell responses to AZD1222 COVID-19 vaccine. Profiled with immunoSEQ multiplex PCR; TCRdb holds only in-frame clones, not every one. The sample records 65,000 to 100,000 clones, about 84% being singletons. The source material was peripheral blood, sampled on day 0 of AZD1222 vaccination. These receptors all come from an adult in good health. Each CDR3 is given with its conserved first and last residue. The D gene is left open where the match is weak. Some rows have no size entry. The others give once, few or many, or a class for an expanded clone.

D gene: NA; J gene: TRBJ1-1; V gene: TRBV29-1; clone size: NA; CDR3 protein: CSVGQGGNTEAFF; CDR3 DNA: TGCAGCGTTGGACAAGGGGGTAACACTGAAGCTTTCTTT
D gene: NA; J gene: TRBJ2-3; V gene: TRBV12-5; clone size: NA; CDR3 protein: CASGPGEAKSDTQYF; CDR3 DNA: TGTGCTAGTGGTCCCGGTGAGGCGAAATCAGATACGCAGTATTTT
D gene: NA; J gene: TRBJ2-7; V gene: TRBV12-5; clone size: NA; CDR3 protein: CASGRESYEQYF; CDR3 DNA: TGTGCTAGTGGCCGGGAATCCTACGAGCAGTACTTC
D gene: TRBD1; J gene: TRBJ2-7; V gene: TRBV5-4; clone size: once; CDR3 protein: CASSLDRGNSYEQYF; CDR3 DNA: TGTGCCAGCAGCTTGGACAGGGGAAATTCCTACGAGCAGTACTTC
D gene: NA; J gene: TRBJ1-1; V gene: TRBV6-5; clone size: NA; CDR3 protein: CASSSPRQKRNTEAFF; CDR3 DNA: TGTGCCAGCAGTTCCCCAAGACAGAAACGGAACACTGAAGCTTTCTTT
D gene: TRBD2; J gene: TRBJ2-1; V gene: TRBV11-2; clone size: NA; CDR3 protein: CASSSRVAGGNEQFF; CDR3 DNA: TGTGCCAGCAGCTCCCGGGTAGCGGGGGGGAATGAGCAGTTCTTC
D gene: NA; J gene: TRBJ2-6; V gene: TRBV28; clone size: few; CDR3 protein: CASTAGWGANVLTF; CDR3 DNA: TGTGCCAGCACCGCAGGGTGGGGGGCCAACGTCCTGACTTTC
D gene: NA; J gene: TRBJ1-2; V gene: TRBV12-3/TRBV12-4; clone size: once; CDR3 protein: CASNNRAGGYTF; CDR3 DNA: TGTGCCAGCAATAACAGGGCCGGGGGCTACACCTTC
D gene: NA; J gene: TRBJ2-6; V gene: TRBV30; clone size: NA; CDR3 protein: CAWSGTFSGANVLTF; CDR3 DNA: TGTGCCTGGAGCGGGACTTTCTCTGGGGCCAACGTCCTGACTTTC
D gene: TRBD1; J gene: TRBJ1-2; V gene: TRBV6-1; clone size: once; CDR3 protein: CASSVLPDRTSYGYTF; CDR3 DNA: TGTGCCAGCAGTGTCCTCCCGGACAGGACGTCCTATGGCTACACCTTC
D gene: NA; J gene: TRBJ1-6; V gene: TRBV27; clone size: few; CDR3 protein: CASSRDGINPTNSPLHF; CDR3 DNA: TGTGCCAGCAGCCGAGACGGGATCAACCCCACAAATTCACCCCTCCACTTT
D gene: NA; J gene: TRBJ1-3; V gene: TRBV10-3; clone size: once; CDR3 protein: CAISDGHNSGNTIYF; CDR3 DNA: TGTGCCATCTCCGATGGGCATAACTCTGGAAACACCATATATTTT
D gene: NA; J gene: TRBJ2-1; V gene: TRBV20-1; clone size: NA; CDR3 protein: CSATDSDEQFF; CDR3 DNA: TGCAGTGCTACGGACTCCGATGAGCAGTTCTTC
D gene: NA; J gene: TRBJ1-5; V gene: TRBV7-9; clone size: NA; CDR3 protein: CASSLAGADNQPQHF; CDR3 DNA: TGTGCCAGCAGCTTAGCCGGGGCGGACAATCAGCCCCAGCATTTT
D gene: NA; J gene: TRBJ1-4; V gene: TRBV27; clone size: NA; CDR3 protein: CASSLLDRSEKLFF; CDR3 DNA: TGTGCCAGCAGTTTACTTGACAGAAGTGAAAAACTGTTTTTT
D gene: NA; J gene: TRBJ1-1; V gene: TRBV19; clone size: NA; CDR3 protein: CATLDRMNTEAFF; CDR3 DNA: TGTGCCACCCTCGACAGGATGAACACTGAAGCTTTCTTT
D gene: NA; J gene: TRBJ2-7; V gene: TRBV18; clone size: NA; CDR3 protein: CASSSGLSYEQYF; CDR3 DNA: TGTGCCAGCTCGTCCGGACTAAGCTACGAGCAGTACTTC
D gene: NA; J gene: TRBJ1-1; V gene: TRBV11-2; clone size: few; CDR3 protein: CASSLEPGASTEAFF; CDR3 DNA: TGTGCCAGCAGCTTAGAGCCGGGGGCGAGCACTGAAGCTTTCTTT
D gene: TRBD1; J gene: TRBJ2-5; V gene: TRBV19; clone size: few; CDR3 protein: CASRPRFRGRSQETQYF; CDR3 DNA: TGTGCCAGTCGTCCTCGATTCAGGGGGAGAAGCCAAGAGACCCAGTACTTC
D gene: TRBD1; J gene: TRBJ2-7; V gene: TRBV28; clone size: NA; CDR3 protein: CASTLQGVSYEQYF; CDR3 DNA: TGTGCCAGCACCTTACAGGGGGTCTCCTACGAGCAGTACTTC
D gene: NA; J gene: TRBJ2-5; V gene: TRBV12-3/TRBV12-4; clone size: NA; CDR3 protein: CASSLDYQETQYF; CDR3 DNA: TGTGCCAGCAGTTTGGACTACCAAGAGACCCAGTACTTC
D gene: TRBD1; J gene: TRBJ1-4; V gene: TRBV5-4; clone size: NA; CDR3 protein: CASSPGGRATNEKLFF; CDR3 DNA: TGTGCCAGCAGCCCAGGGGGCCGAGCAACTAATGAAAAACTGTTTTTT
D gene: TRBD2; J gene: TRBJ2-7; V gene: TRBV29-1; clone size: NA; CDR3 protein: CSVDTASGGYEQYF; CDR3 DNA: TGCAGCGTTGATACTGCTAGCGGGGGTTACGAGCAGTACTTC
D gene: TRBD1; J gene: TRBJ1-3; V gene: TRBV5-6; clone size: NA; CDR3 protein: CASSLRQGWTGNTIYF; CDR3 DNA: TGTGCCAGCAGCCTAAGACAGGGATGGACTGGAAACACCATATATTTT
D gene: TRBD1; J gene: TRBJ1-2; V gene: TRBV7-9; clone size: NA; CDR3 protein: CASSLGSGGSNYGYTF; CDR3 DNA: TGTGCCAGCAGCTTAGGGTCAGGGGGCTCTAACTATGGCTACACCTTC
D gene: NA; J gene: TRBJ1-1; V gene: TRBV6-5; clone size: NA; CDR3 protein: CASSQRRETEAFF; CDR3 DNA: TGTGCCAGCAGCCAGAGAAGGGAAACTGAAGCTTTCTTT
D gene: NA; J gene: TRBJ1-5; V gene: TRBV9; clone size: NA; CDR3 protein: CASSRDWNQPQHF; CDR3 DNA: TGTGCCAGCAGCCGGGACTGGAATCAGCCCCAGCATTTT
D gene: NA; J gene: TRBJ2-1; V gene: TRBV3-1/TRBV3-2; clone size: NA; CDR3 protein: CASSHFSGGSYNEQFF; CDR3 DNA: TGTGCCAGCAGCCATTTTAGCGGAGGCTCCTACAATGAGCAGTTCTTC
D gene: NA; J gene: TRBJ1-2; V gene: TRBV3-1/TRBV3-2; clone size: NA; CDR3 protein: CASSQGQRYGYTF; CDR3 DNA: TGTGCCAGCAGCCAAGGGCAGCGATATGGCTACACCTTC
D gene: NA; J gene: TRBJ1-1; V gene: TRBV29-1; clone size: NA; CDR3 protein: CSAMTVNTEAFF; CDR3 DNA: TGCAGCGCGATGACAGTGAACACTGAAGCTTTCTTT
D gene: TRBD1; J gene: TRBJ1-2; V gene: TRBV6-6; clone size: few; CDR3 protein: CASSPTGDYGYTF; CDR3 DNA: TGTGCCAGCAGTCCGACAGGGGACTATGGCTACACCTTC
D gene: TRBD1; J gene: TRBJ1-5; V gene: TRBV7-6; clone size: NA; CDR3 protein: CASSFLRQGEDQPQHF; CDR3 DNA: TGTGCCAGCAGCTTTCTCCGCCAGGGGGAGGATCAGCCCCAGCATTTT
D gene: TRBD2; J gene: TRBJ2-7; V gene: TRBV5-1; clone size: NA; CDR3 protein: CASSPGLVGDEQYF; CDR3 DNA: TGCGCCAGCAGCCCAGGACTAGTCGGCGACGAGCAGTACTTC
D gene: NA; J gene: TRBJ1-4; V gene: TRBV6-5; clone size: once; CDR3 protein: CASSVIQLNEKLFF; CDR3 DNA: TGTGCCAGCTCAGTGATACAGCTTAATGAAAAACTGTTTTTT
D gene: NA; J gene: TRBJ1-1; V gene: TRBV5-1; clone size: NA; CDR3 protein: CASSDQAGTSAEAFF; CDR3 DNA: TGCGCCAGCAGCGATCAAGCCGGGACATCGGCTGAAGCTTTCTTT
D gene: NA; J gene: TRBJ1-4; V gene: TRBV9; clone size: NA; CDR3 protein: CASSVAPGASEKLFF; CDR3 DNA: TGTGCCAGCAGCGTAGCTCCGGGGGCTAGCGAAAAACTGTTTTTT
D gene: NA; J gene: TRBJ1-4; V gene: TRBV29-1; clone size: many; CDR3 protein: CSAVRGANEKLFF; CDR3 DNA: TGCAGCGCAGTCCGCGGGGCTAATGAAAAACTGTTTTTT
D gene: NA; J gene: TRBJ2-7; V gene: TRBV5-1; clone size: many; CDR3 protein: CASSLGHRDSSYEQYF; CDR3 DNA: TGCGCCAGCAGCTTGGGCCACAGGGATAGCTCCTACGAGCAGTACTTC
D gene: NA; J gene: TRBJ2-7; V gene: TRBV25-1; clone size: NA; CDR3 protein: CASRGTGSYEQYF; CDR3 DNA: TGTGCCAGCAGGGGGACGGGTTCCTACGAGCAGTACTTC
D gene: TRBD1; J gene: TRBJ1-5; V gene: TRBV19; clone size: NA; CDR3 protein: CASTAGQRRQPQHF; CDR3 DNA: TGTGCCAGTACCGCGGGACAGAGGCGTCAGCCCCAGCATTTT
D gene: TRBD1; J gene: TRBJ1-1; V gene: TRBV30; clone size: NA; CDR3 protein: CAWSPGQATETEAFF; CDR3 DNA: TGTGCCTGGAGTCCCGGACAGGCCACTGAGACTGAAGCTTTCTTT
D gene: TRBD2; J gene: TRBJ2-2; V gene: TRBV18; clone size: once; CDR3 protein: CASSPSAGVGTGELFF; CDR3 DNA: TGTGCCAGCTCACCATCGGCGGGAGTGGGTACCGGGGAGCTGTTTTTT
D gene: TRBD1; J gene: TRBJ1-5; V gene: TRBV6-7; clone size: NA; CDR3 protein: CASSPDREDNCQPQHF; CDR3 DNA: TGTGCCAGCAGCCCGGACAGGGAGGACAATTGTCAGCCCCAGCATTTT